Listed below are T cell receptor beta chains from one sample, sequenced in a study of shared clonotypes between healthy human individuals. Using immunoSEQ multiplex PCR, the repertoire was profiled, and TCRdb retains in-frame clones only, with some absent. The sample carries roughly 2.2 million clones, roughly 90% recorded once. Sequencing was performed on naive CD4+ T cells from PBMCs. All receptors derive from a man between 18 and 35 years old in good health. Some clones in this sample may be carry-over from other donors' samples. CDR3s leave out the opening cysteine and the closing phenylalanine or tryptophan. Fields, in order: V gene, J gene, clone size, CDR3 protein. Clone size is stated in some rows and not others, as once, few, many or a class when expanded.

TRBV7-9	NA	NA	ASSLVSDYEQY
TRBV25-1	TRBJ1-3	once	ATLPSSGNTIY
TRBV11-2	TRBJ2-7	NA	ASSLGRGQNYEQY
TRBV19	TRBJ1-1	NA	ASSDLSPPQAF
TRBV9	TRBJ2-7	NA	ASSPGELTYEQY
TRBV28	TRBJ2-5	NA	ASSRGGTGQETQY
TRBV11-3	TRBJ2-7	NA	ASSLPPIAGASSYEQY
TRBV5-8	TRBJ2-7	NA	ASSGGLAGGSYEQY
TRBV28	TRBJ1-2	NA	ASSAPALGLRDYGYT
TRBV5-4	TRBJ2-2	NA	ASSSGTSDTGELF
TRBV30	TRBJ2-3	NA	AWSSWADTQY
TRBV29-1	TRBJ2-3	NA	SVVLSSTDTQY
TRBV10-3	TRBJ1-2	NA	AISADGTNYGYT
TRBV20-1	TRBJ2-7	NA	SARSSYEQY
TRBV7-2	TRBJ2-5	NA	ASSLDRGPETQY
TRBV7-3	TRBJ2-5	once	ASSLGTSGSGETQY
TRBV7-2	TRBJ2-7	NA	ASSLAAGTYEQY
TRBV30	TRBJ1-2	NA	AWSALLTGNGYT
TRBV5-8	TRBJ1-3	NA	ASSLTLQSSGNTIY
TRBV11-2	TRBJ2-1	NA	ASSLGLAGGNNEQF
TRBV27	TRBJ2-2	NA	ASGLYRAGELF
TRBV7-9	TRBJ2-7	NA	ASSLTGQGVYEQY
TRBV4-1	TRBJ2-3	NA	ASSQDGGRVDTQY
TRBV2	TRBJ2-7	NA	ASSFETGGYEQY
TRBV18	TRBJ1-1	NA	ASSPYGGNTEAF
TRBV7-2	TRBJ2-7	NA	ASSLAQGTYEQY
TRBV7-2	TRBJ1-1	NA	ASRGFRASNTEAF
TRBV15	TRBJ1-1	few	ATSRDKANTEAF
TRBV30	TRBJ1-6	NA	AWSIKGSYNSPLH
TRBV7-2	TRBJ1-1	NA	ASRAILVNTEAF
TRBV4-1	TRBJ2-3	NA	ASSQEARERTSGSIDTQY
TRBV6-1	TRBJ1-5	once	ASSEVAGARPQH